The 13 T cell receptor beta chains given below trace back to one sample, sequenced in a study of cytomegalovirus exposure and HLA in healthy donors. The PCR used 60 Vbeta and 13 Jbeta primers. Produced via immunoSEQ multiplex PCR; TCRdb's table is partial and in-frame only. The sample includes about 180,000 clones, 80% seen only once; the top ten take approximately 1.4%. The sequenced sample was PBMCs. These receptors were obtained from a man aged 25-45 years in good health and CMV-seronegative.

This chain joins TRBV7-9 and TRBJ1-5; 7 nucleotides agree with TRBD1. From germline, CDR1 is SEHNR and CDR2 FQNEAQ (reference sequence). The J segment lost 0 bases and the V segment lost 5 bases, leaving 10 bases of the junction unmatched. CDR3 length: 17 amino acids. For the CDR3, the DNA is TGTGCCAGCAGCCATGAACAGGGGATCTATAGCAATCAGCCCCAGCATTTT. This codes for CASSHEQGIYSNQPQHF.

The chain recombines TRBV28 with TRBJ2-1; D is unresolved. This CDR3 spans 16 amino acids. CDR1 is MDHEN, CDR2 SYDVKM, per germline. V was cut by 2 bases and J by 5 bases, with 16 bases left in between. The CDR3, as DNA: TGTGCCAGCAGTTTACGGCCGGGTGAACGAAACAATGAGCAGTTCTTC. Translating gives CASSLRPGERNNEQFF.

The chain links TRBV18 to TRBJ1-1; D not resolved. Germline V gene sequence: CDR1 KGHSH, CDR2 LQKENI. This CDR3 contains 13 residues. V was trimmed by 6 bases and J by 5 bases, leaving 13 bases between them. CDR3 DNA: TGTGCCAGCTCCCGTGCGGAGGCAACTGAAGCTTTCTTT. Protein: CASSRAEATEAFF.

The chain combines TRBV19 with TRBJ2-3; 9 bases map to TRBD2. V shed 5 bases and J 6 bases; nucleotides not matched to a gene: 6. The CDR3 loop spans 14 amino acids. CDR1 is LNHDA, CDR2 SQIVND, per germline (reference sequence). The CDR3 protein is CASSDSGSADTQYF. The CDR3, as DNA: TGTGCCAGTAGTGATAGCGGGAGTGCGGATACGCAGTATTTT.

The V call is TRBV6-5, the J call TRBJ2-7, with 8 bases matching TRBD2. Germline V lookup: CDR1 MNHEY, CDR2 SVGAGI. Trimming took 4 bases from V and 2 from J; bases not matched to a gene: 4. The CDR3 totals 14 residues. CDR3 loop: CASSSPGGAYEQYF. CDR3 DNA sequence: TGTGCCAGCAGTTCCCCGGGGGGGGCCTACGAGCAGTACTTC.

V gene TRBV27 combines with J gene TRBJ2-7; 7 nucleotides match TRBD2. This CDR3 region has 15 residues. Germline values: CDR1 MNHEY, CDR2 SMNVEV (reference sequence). Losses at the gene ends were 5 bases for V and 5 bases for J; bases not matched to a gene: 12. The CDR3 loop is CASSTKTSLSHEQYF. CDR3 in DNA: TGTGCCAGCAGTACAAAGACTAGCTTATCCCACGAGCAGTACTTC.

V usage is TRBV30 and J usage is TRBJ2-7; 12 positions match TRBD1. V shed 4 bases and J 6 bases; nucleotides not matched to a gene: 7. Germline V gene sequence: CDR1 GTSNPN, CDR2 SVGIG (reference sequence). This CDR3 has 14 amino acids. The DNA of the CDR3 is TGTGCCTGGAATCCGGGACAGGGGGCTAGCGAGCAGTACTTC. Translation gives CAWNPGQGASEQYF.

The gene calls are TRBV4-1 and TRBJ1-5, with unresolved D. Germline V CDR1 and CDR2: MGHRA, YSYEKL. V lost 0 bases, J lost 14 bases, and 17 bases lay in between. The length of the CDR3 is 14 residues. The DNA for the CDR3 is TGCGCCAGCAGCCAAGATGGATTGGGCGATAACGAGCATTTT. This sequence encodes CASSQDGLGDNEHF.

This sequence joins TRBV7-3 and TRBJ2-7; D perhaps matches TRBD1 (6 bases). The CDR3 is 12 amino acids. CDR1 and CDR2 from the germline V gene are SGHTA and FQGTGA. The V and J ends lost 6 bases and 6 bases respectively, with 12 bases between them. The CDR3 spells CASSPTGREQYF. The CDR3 DNA follows: TGTGCCAGCAGTCCTACAGGGCGCGAGCAGTACTTC.

This chain joins TRBV10-3 and TRBJ2-7; TRBD2 matches 16 bases. The germline V gene encodes CDR1 ENHRY and CDR2 SYGVKD. This CDR3 has 18 residues. Trimming removed 2 bases from V and 4 bases from J; junction bases left unmatched: 8. CDR3 nucleotides: TGTGCCATCAGTGAGAGGGGACTAGCGGGGGGGGCTTTATACGAGCAGTACTTC. Translating gives CAISERGLAGGALYEQYF.

V gene TRBV19 combines with J gene TRBJ2-7; D unclear. This CDR3 is built from 14 residues. With 5 bases removed from V and 2 bases from J, the gap between germline ends came to 13 bases. Looked up from germline, CDR1 is LNHDA and CDR2 is SQIVND (reference sequence). The CDR3 reads CASSATRHPYEQYF. The CDR3 DNA reads TGTGCCAGTAGTGCGACACGGCACCCCTACGAGCAGTACTTC.

This rearrangement joins TRBV7-3 to TRBJ2-5; the match to TRBD2 covers 8 bases. CDR3 length: 15 amino acids. From germline, CDR1 is SGHTA and CDR2 FQGTGA. J gave up 5 bases and V 1 base, and 6 bases lay outside the gene matches. CDR3 in amino acids: CASSLMGGGGETQYF. The CDR3 region has the DNA TGTGCCAGCAGCTTAATGGGCGGCGGGGGGGAGACCCAGTACTTC. Using reference TRBV7-3 and TRBJ2-5 for the parts outside the CDR3, the full variable domain is GAGVSQTPSNKVTEKGKYVELRCDPISGHTALYWYRQSLGQGPEFLIYFQGTGAADDSGLPNDRFFAVRPEGSVSTLKIQRTERGDSAVYLCASSLMGGGGETQYFGPGTRLLVL.

This clone occurred a few times. The V call is TRBV5-5, the J call TRBJ2-3; D uncertain. Germline lookup yields CDR1 SGHKS and CDR2 YYEKEE (reference sequence). V gave up 4 bases and J gave up 6 bases, with 15 bases separating them. CDR3 size: 14 residues. The CDR3 coding sequence is TGTGCCAGCAGCCTCTCGAGCTCACCGGATACGCAGTATTTT. It codes for CASSLSSSPDTQYF.